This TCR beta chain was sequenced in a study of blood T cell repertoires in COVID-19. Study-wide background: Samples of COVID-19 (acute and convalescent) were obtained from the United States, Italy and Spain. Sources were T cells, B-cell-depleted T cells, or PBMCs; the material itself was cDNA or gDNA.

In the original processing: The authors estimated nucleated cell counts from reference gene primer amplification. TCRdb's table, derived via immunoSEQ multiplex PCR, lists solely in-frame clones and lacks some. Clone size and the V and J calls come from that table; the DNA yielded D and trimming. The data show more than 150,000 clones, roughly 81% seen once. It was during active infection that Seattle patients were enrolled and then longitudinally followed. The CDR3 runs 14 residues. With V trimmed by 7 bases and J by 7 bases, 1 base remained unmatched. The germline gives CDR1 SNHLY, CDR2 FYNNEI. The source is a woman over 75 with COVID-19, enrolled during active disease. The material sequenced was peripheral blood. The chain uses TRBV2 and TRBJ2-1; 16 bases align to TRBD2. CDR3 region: CASTGLAGGNEQFF. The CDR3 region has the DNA TGTGCCAGCACGGGACTAGCGGGAGGGAATGAGCAGTTCTTC.